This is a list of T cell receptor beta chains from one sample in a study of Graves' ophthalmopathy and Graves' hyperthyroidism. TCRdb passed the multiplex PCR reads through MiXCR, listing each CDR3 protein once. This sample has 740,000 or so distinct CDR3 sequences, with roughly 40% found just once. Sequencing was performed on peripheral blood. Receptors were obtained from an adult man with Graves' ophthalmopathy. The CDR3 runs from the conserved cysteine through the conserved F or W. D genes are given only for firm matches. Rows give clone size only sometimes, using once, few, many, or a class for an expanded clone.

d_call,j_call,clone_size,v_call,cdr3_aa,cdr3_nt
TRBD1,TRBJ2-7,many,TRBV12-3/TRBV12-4,CASMMAGTGRREQYF,TGTGCCAGCATGATGGCCGGGACAGGGCGAAGGGAGCAGTACTTC
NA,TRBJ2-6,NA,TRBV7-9,CTSSIGNLANVLTF,TGTACCAGCAGTATCGGAAACCTAGCCAACGTCCTGACTTTC
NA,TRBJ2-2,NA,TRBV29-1,CSAFFYTGELFF,TGCAGCGCTTTTTTTTACACCGGGGAGCTGTTTTTT
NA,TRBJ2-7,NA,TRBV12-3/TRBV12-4,CASSGQTGLVDEQYF,TGTGCCAGCAGCGGACAAACAGGGTTGGTGGACGAGCAGTACTTC
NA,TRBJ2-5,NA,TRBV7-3,CAWTWGGRETQYF,TGTGCCTGGACCTGGGGGGGGCGAGAGACCCAGTACTTC
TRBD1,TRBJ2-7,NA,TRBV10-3,CAISGGQESYEQYF,TGTGCCATCAGTGGGGGACAGGAGTCCTACGAGCAGTACTTC
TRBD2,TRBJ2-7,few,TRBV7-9,CASSLALAGETYEQYF,TGTGCCAGCAGCTTAGCGCTAGCGGGGGAAACCTACGAGCAGTACTTC
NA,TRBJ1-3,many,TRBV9,CASSVGTVGNTIYF,TGTGCCAGCAGCGTAGGGACAGTTGGAAACACCATATATTTT
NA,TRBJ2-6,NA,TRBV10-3,CASSYGPDSVLTF,TGTGCCAGCAGTTACGGGCCGGACAGCGTCCTGACATTC
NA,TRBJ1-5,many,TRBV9,CASSVADRPLSNQPQHF,TGTGCCAGCAGCGTAGCTGACAGGCCCCTTAGCAATCAGCCCCAGCATTTT
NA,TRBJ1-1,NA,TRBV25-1,CASSAETGNTEAFF,TGTGCCAGCAGTGCCGAGACGGGGAACACTGAAGCTTTCTTT
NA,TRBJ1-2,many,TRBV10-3,CAISGLAGSHGYTF,TGTGCCATCAGTGGATTGGCAGGATCGCATGGCTACACCTTC
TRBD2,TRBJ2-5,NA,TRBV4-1,CASSAGTGGVGETQYF,TGTGCCAGCAGCGCCGGGACGGGGGGGGTAGGAGAGACCCAGTACTTC
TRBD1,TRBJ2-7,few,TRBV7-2,CASSLAIWPGGVYEQYF,TGTGCCAGCAGCTTAGCAATCTGGCCAGGGGGCGTCTACGAGCAGTACTTC
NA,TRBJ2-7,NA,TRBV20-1,CSARDFSGLYEQYF,TGCAGTGCTAGAGATTTCTCGGGACTCTACGAGCAGTACTTC
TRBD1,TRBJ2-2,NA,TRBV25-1,CASSRTGGGELFF,TGTGCCAGCAGTCGGACAGGAGGCGGGGAGCTGTTTTTT
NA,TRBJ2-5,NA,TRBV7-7,CARVSPGLAETQYF,TGTGCTAGAGTGAGCCCAGGGCTAGCGGAGACCCAGTACTTC
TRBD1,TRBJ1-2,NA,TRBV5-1,CASRPQGAYGYTF,TGCGCCAGCAGACCCCAGGGGGCTTATGGCTACACCTTC
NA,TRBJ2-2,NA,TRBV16,CASSQQAKNGELFF,TGTGCCAGCAGCCAACAGGCAAAAAACGGGGAGCTGTTTTTT
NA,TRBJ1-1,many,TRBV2,CASSEVGAGNTEAFF,TGTGCCAGCAGTGAAGTAGGGGCAGGGAACACTGAAGCTTTCTTT
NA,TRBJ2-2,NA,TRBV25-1,CASNSDVVVGELFF,TGTGCCAGCAATTCGGACGTCGTGGTCGGGGAGCTGTTTTTT
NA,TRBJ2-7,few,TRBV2,CASSSTRSAYEQYF,TGTGCCAGCAGTTCAACTAGGAGCGCCTACGAGCAGTACTTC
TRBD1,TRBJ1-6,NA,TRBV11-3,CASSLERTGGMDSPLHF,TGTGCCAGCAGCTTAGAGAGGACAGGGGGAATGGATTCACCCCTCCACTTT
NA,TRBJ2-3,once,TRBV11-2,CASSGYGDTQYF,TGTGCCAGCAGCGGGTACGGAGATACGCAGTATTTT
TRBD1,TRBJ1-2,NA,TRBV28,CASSYLDRVLRGYGYTF,TGTGCCAGCAGTTACTTGGACAGGGTACTTCGGGGCTATGGCTACACCTTC
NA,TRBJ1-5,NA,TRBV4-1,CASSQDWGNNQPQHF,TGCGCCAGCAGCCAAGACTGGGGGAACAATCAGCCCCAGCATTTT
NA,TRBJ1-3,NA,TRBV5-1,CASKLSGNTIYF,TGCGCCAGCAAACTCTCTGGAAACACCATATATTTT
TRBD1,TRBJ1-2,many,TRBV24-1,CATSDPGQPSNYGYTF,TGTGCCACCAGTGACCCGGGACAGCCCAGTAACTATGGCTACACCTTC
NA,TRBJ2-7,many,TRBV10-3,CATGAYEQYF,TGTGCCACAGGGGCCTACGAGCAGTACTTC
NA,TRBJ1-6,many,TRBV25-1,CASSEYEDSNSPLHF,TGTGCCAGCAGTGAATATGAGGACAGTAATTCACCCCTCCACTTT
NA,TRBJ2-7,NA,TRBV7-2,CASSLAAGTREQYF,TGTGCCAGCAGCTTAGCCGCCGGGACACGGGAGCAGTACTTC
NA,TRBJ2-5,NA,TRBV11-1,CASSFLTGETQYF,TGTGCCAGCAGCTTCCTCACTGGGGAGACCCAGTACTTC
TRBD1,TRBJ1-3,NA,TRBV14,CASRQGQLGNTIYF,TGTGCCAGCAGGCAGGGACAGTTAGGAAACACCATATATTTT
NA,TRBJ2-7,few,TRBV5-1,CASSLASDTYEQYF,TGCGCCAGCAGCTTGGCTTCGGATACCTACGAGCAGTACTTC
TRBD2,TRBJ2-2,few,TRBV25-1,CASSKLAGRNTGELFF,TGTGCCAGCAGCAAACTAGCGGGGAGGAACACCGGGGAGCTGTTTTTT
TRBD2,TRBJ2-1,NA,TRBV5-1,CASSSSGRNEQFF,TGCGCCAGCAGTTCTAGCGGGAGAAATGAGCAGTTCTTC
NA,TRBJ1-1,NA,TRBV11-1,CASSSRTPPTEAFF,TGTGCCAGCAGTTCCAGGACGCCACCCACTGAAGCTTTCTTT
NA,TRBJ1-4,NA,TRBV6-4,CASSSYRTVMGEKLFF,TGTGCCAGCAGTTCCTATAGGACAGTGATGGGTGAAAAACTGTTTTTT
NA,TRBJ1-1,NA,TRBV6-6,CASGGREAFF,TGTGCCAGCGGGGGGAGGGAGGCTTTCTTT
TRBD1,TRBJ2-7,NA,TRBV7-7,CASSLAPTGAYEQYF,TGCGCCAGCAGCTTGGCGCCGACAGGGGCCTACGAGCAGTACTTC
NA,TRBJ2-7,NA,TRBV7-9,CASSPSATGPAEQYF,TGTGCCAGCAGCCCCAGCGCCACAGGGCCCGCCGAGCAGTACTTC
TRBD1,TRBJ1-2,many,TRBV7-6,CASSSGTGDGYTF,TGTGCCAGCAGTTCCGGGACAGGGGACGGCTACACCTTC
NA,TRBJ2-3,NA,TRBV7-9,CASSLRQSTDTQYF,TGTGCCAGCAGCCTGAGACAGAGCACAGATACGCAGTATTTT
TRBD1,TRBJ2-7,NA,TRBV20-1,CSVTGSHEQYF,TGCAGTGTGACAGGGTCCCACGAGCAGTACTTC
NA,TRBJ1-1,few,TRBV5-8,CASSWGRTDTNTEAFF,TGTGCCAGCAGCTGGGGGAGGACAGACACGAACACTGAAGCTTTCTTT
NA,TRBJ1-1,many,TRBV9,CASSQALNTEAFF,TGTGCCAGCAGTCAGGCCCTAAACACTGAAGCTTTCTTT
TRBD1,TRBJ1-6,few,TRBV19,CASSRRTGSNSPLHF,TGTGCCAGTAGTCGGCGGACAGGGAGTAATTCACCCCTCCACTTT
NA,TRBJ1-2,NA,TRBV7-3,CASSVSGGEGGYTF,TGTGCCAGCAGCGTCTCCGGTGGGGAGGGGGGCTACACCTTC